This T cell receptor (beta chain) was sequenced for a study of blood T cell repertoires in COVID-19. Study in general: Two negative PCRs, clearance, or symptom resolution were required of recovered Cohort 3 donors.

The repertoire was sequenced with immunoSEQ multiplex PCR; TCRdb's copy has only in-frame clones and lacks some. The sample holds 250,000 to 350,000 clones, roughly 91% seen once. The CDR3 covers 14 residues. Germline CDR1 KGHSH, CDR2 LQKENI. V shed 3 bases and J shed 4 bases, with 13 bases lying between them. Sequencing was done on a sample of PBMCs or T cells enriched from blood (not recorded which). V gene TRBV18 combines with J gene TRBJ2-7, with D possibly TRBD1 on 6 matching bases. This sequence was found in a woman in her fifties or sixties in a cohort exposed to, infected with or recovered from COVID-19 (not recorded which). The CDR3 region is CASSPQGQQYEQYF. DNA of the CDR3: TGTGCCAGCTCACCTCAAGGACAGCAGTACGAGCAGTACTTC.